This T cell receptor beta chain was sequenced during a study of T-cell reconstitution after alpha-beta-depleted transplantation in children (dated by TCRdb to about 2016). Broadly, across the study: Using TCR repertoire profiling, the study followed T-cell immune reconstitution in a quantitative way in children after TCRalphabeta/CD19-depleted allogeneic hematopoietic cell transplantation. What the work shows at the level of the full study, not this receptor alone: In some patients, the high TCRbeta diversity seen at day 60 was put down to recipient T cells and intrathymic progenitors that had survived conditioning. Over the following months the frequencies of hyperexpanded clones went down, and after one year T-cell counts and TCRbeta diversity were mostly credited to newly produced T cells. Apparently early alphabetaT-cell count recovery about two months after transplant reportedly relied on only several hundred rapidly expanded clones derived from non-depleted graft cells.

This clonotype was counted a few times. No cognate antigen has been identified for it. Per-base quality was not reported, and no clone a single base away is much larger than it. CDR1 DFQATT and CDR2 SNEGSKA are derived from the germline V gene (reference sequence). The V and J ends are trimmed by 6 bases and 0 bases, leaving 15 bases between them. The CDR3 spans 15 residues, from the cysteine through the phenylalanine. This entry keeps only the CDR3 DNA: 45 bases, framed from base 1. Library generation was performed with PCR. This sample was sequenced with an Illumina HiSeq 2500. TCR library preparation used molecular barcoding, with unique molecular identifiers applied to normalize quantification of the TCRbeta repertoire. Clones were called with MiXCR by TCRdb after fastp trimmed the public reads at Q25, and only in-frame beta chains were retained. Every distinct CDR3 protein forms one entry, paired with its most common genes and DNA. For this sample the table gives around 100,000 distinct CDR3 sequences, of which approximately 10% were detected only once. In total, the top ten clones hold under 40% of the sample.

The treatment or condition label for this specimen denotes: allogeneic hematopoietic cell transplantation with graft depleted of TCRalphabeta T cells and CD19 B cells. TCRalphabeta/CD19-depleted allogeneic hematopoietic cell grafts were given to the transplant recipients, all of whom were children. This clonotype was sampled from a boy younger than 10 with acute lymphoblastic leukemia, due to receive a stem cell transplant. The sample in question was PBMCs, obtained before TCRalphabeta/CD19-depleted stem cell transplant. Recombination joined TRBV20-1 with TRBJ2-1; the D gene cannot be resolved reliably. The CDR3 region reads CSARTGHSSYNEQFF. Here is the DNA: TGCAGTGCCCGAACGGGCCATAGCTCCTACAATGAGCAGTTCTTC.